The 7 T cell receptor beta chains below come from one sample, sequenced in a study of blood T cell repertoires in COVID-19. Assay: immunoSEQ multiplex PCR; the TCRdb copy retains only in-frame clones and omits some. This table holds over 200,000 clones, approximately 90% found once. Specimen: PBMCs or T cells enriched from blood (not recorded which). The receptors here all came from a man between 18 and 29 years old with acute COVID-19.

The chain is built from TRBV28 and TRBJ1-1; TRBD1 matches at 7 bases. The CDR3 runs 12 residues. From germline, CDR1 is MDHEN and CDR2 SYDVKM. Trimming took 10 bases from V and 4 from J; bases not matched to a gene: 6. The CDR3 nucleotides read TGTGCCACCATAGGGGGCGGCACTGAAGCTTTCTTT. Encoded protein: CATIGGGTEAFF.

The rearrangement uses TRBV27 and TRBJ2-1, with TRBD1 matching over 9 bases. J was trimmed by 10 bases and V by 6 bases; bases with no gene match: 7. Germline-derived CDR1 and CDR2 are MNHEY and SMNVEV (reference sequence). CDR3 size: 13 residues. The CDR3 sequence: CASRGTGSWEQFF. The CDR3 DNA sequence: TGTGCCAGCAGAGGGACAGGGTCGTGGGAGCAGTTCTTC.

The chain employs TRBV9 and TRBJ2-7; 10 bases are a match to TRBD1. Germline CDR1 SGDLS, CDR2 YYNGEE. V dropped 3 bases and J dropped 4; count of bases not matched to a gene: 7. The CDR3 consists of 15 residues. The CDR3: CASSASGTGDYEQYF. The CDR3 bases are TGTGCCAGCAGCGCCTCCGGGACAGGGGATTACGAGCAGTACTTC.

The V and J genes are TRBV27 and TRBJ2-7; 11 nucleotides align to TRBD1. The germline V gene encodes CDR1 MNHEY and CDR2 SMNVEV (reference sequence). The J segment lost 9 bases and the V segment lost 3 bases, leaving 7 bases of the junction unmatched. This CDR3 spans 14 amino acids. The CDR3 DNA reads TGTGCCAGCAGTTTTGATGGGACAGGGGGTCGGCAGTACTTC. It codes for CASSFDGTGGRQYF.

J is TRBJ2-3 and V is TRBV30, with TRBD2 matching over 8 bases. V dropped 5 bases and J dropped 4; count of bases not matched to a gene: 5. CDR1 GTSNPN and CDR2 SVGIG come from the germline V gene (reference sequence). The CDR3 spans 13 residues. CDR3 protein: CAWWRGDPDTQYF. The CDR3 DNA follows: TGTGCCTGGTGGCGGGGGGACCCAGATACGCAGTATTTT.

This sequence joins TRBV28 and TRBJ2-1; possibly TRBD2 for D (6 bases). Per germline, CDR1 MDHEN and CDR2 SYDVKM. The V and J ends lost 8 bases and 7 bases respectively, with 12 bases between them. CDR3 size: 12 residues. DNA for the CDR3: TGTGCCAGCGCCCTTGGAGGGAATGAGCAGTTCTTC. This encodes CASALGGNEQFF.

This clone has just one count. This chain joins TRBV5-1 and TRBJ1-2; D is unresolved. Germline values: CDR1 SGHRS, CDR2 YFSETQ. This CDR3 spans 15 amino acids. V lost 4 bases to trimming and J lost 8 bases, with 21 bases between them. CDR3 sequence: CASSQPRGPPGGYTF. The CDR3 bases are TGCGCCAGCAGCCAACCCCGAGGGCCCCCTGGAGGCTACACCTTC.